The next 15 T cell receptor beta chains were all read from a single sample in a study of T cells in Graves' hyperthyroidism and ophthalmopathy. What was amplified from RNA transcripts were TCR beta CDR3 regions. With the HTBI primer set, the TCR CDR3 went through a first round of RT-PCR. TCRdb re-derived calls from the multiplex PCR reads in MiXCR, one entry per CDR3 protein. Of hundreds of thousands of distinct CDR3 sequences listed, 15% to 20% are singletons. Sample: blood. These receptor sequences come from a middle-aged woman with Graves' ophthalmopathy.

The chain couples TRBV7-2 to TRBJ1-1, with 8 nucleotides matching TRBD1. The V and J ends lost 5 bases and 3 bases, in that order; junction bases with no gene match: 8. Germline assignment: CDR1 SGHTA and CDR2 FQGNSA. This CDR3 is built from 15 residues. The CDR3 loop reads CASSRDRGGYTEAFF. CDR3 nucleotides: TGTGCCAGCAGCCGAGACAGGGGAGGGTACACTGAAGCTTTCTTT.

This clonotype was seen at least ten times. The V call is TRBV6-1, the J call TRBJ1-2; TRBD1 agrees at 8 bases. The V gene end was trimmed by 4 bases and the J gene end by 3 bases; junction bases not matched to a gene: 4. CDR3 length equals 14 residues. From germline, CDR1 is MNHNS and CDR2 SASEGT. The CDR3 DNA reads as TGTGCCAGCAGTGGTGGGACAGGATACTATGGCTACACCTTC. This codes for CASSGGTGYYGYTF.

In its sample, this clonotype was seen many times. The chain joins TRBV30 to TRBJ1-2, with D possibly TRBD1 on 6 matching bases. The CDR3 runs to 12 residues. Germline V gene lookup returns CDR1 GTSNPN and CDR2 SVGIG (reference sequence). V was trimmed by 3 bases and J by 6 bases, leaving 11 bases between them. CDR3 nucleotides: TGTGCCTGGAGGACAGGTGTAAATGGCTACACCTTC. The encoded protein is CAWRTGVNGYTF. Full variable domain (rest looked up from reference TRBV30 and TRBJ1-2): SQTIHQWPATLVQPVGSPLSLECTVEGTSNPNLYWYRQAAGRGLQLLFYSVGIGQISSEVPQNLSASRPQDRQFILSSKKLLLSDSGFYLCAWRTGVNGYTFGSGTRLTVV.

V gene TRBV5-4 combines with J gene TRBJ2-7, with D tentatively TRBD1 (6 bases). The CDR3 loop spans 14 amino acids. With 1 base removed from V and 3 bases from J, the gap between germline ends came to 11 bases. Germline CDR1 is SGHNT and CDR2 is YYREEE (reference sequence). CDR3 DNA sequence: TGTGCCAGCAGCTTGTCCCCAGGGGACTACGAGCAGTACTTC. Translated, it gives CASSLSPGDYEQYF.

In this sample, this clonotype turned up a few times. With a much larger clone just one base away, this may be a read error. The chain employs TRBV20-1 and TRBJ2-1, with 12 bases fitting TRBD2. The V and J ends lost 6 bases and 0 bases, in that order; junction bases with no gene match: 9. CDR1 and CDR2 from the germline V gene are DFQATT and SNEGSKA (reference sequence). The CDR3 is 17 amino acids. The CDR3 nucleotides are TGCAGTGCCGTAGGACTAGCGGGAAGCGTCTCCTACAATGAGCAGTTCTTC. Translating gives CSAVGLAGSVSYNEQFF.

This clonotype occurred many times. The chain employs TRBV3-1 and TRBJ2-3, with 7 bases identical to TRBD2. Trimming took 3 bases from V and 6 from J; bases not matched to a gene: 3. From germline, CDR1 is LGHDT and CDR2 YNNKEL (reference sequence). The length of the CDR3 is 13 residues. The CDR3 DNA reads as TGTGCCAGCAGCCAGGCCGGGGGGGATACGCAGTATTTT. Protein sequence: CASSQAGGDTQYF.

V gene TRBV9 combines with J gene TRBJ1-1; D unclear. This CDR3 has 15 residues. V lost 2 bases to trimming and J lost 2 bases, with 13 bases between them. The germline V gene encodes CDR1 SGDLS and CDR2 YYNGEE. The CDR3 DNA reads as TGTGCCAGCAGCGTCGGAGGTGGGTTTAACACTGAAGCTTTCTTT. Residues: CASSVGGGFNTEAFF.

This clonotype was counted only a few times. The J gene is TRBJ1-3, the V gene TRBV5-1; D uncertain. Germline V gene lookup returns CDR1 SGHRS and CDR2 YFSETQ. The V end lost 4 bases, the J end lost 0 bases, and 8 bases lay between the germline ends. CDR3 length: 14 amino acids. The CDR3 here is CASSRASSGNTIYF. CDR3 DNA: TGCGCCAGCAGCCGGGCGAGCTCTGGAAACACCATATATTTT. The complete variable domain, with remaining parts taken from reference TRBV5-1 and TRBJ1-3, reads KAGVTQTPRYLIKTRGQQVTLSCSPISGHRSVSWYQQTPGQGLQFLFEYFSETQRNKGNFPGRFSGRQFSNSRSEMNVSTLELGDSALYLCASSRASSGNTIYFGEGSWLTVV.

The CDR3 nucleotides are TGTGCCAGCAGCCAAGTTGGGTGGGGGCCCGATGGGGGCTACACCTTC. Protein: CASSQVGWGPDGGYTF. The chain couples TRBV3-1 to TRBJ1-2; D may be TRBD1 (6 bases). V dropped 1 base and J dropped 8 bases, with 20 bases sitting between them. Germline V lookup: CDR1 LGHDT, CDR2 YNNKEL (reference sequence). The CDR3 length is 16 residues. Complete variable domain (other parts from reference TRBV3-1 and TRBJ1-2): DTAVSQTPKYLVTQMGNDKSIKCEQNLGHDTMYWYKQDSKKFLKIMFSYNNKELIINETVPNRFSPKSPDKAHLNLHINSLELGDSAVYFCASSQVGWGPDGGYTFGSGTRLTVV.

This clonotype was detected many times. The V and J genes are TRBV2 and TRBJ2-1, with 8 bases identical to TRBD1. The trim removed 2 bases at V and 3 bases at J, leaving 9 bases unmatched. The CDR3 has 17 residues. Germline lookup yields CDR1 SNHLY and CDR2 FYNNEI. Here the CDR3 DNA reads TGTGCCAGCAGTGAACCAGGGGGCGAAACCCTCTACAATGAGCAGTTCTTC. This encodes CASSEPGGETLYNEQFF.

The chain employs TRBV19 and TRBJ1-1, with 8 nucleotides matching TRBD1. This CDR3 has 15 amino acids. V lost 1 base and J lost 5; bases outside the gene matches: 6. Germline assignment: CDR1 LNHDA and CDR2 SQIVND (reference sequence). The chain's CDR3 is CASSIAQGARTEAFF. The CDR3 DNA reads TGTGCCAGTAGTATAGCCCAGGGGGCGCGAACTGAAGCTTTCTTT.

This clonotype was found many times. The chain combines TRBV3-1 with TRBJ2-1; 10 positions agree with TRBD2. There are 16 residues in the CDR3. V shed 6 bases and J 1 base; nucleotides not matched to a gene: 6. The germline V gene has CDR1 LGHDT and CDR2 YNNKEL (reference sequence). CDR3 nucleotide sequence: TGTGCCAGCAGTACAAGCGGGGGGGCTTCCTACAATGAGCAGTTCTTC. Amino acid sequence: CASSTSGGASYNEQFF.

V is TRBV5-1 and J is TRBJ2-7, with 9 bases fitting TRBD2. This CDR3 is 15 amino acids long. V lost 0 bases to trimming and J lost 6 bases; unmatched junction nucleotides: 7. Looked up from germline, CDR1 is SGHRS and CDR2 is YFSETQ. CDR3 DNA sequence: TGCGCCAGCAGCTTGGAATTAGCGGGAGTGAGCGAGCAGTACTTC. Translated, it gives CASSLELAGVSEQYF.

The chain's CDR3 is CASSGGRDEQYF. In DNA form, the CDR3 reads TGTGCCAGCTCAGGGGGCCGGGACGAGCAGTACTTC. The V and J genes are TRBV2 and TRBJ2-7; 8 bases are shared with TRBD1. The CDR3 is 12 amino acids. Germline V CDR1 and CDR2: SNHLY, FYNNEI. Trimming at V came to 8 bases and at J to 5 bases, leaving 5 bases not matched to a gene.

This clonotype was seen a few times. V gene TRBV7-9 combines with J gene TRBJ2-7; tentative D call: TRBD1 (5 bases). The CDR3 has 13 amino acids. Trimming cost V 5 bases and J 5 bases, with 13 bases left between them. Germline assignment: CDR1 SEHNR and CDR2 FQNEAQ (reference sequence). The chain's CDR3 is CASSPQGIHEQYF. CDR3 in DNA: TGTGCCAGCAGCCCCCAGGGTATCCACGAGCAGTACTTC.